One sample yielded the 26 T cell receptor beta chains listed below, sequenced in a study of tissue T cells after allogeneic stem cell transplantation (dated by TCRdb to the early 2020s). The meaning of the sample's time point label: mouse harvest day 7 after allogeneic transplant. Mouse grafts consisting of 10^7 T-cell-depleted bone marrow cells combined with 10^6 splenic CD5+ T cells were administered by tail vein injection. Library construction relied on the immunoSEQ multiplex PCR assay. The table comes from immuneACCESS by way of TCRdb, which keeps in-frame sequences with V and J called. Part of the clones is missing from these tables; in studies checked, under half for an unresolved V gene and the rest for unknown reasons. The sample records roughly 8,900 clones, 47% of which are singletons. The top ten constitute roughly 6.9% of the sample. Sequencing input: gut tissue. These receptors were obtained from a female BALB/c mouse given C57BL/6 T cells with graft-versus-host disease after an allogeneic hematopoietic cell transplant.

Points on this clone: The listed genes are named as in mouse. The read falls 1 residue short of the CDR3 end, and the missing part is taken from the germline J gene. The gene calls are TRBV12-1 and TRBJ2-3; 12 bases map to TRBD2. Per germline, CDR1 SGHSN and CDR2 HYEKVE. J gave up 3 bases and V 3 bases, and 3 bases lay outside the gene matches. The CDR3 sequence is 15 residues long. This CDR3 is CASSGDWGAAETLYF. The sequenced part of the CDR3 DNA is TGTGCCAGCTCTGGGGACTGGGGGGCGGCAGAAACGCTGTAT.

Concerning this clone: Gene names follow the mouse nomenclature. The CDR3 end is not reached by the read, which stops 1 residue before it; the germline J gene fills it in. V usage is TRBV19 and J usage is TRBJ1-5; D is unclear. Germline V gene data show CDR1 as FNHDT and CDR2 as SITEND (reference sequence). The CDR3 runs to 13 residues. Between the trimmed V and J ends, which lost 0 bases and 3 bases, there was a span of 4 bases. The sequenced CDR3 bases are TGTGCCAGCAGTATAGGGGCCAACCAGGCTCCGCTT. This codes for CASSIGANQAPL. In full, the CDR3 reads CASSIGANQAPLF.

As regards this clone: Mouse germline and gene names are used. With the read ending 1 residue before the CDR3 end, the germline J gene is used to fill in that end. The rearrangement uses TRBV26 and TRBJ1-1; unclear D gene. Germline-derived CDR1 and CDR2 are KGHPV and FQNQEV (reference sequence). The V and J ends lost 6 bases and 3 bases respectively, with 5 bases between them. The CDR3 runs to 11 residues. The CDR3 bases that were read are TGTGCCAGCAGGCGGGACACAGAAGTCTTC. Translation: CASRRDTEVF. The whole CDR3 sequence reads CASRRDTEVFF.

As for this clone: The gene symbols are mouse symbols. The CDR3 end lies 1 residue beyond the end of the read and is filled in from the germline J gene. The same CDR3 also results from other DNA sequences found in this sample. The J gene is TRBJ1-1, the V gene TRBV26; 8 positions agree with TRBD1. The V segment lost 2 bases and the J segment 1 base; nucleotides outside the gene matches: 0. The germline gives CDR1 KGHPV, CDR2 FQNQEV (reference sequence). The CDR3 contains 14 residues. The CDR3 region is CASSLDRGNTEVFF. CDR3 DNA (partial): TGTGCCAGCAGTCTGGACAGGGGAAACACAGAAGTCTTC.

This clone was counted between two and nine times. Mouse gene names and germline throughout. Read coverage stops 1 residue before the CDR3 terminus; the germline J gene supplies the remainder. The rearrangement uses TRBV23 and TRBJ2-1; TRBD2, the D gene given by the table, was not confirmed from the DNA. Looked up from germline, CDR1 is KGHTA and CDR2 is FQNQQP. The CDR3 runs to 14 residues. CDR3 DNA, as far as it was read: TGCTCCAGCAGTCTCTGGGGGAACTATGCTGAGCAGTTC. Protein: CSSSLWGNYAEQF. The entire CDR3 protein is CSSSLWGNYAEQFF.

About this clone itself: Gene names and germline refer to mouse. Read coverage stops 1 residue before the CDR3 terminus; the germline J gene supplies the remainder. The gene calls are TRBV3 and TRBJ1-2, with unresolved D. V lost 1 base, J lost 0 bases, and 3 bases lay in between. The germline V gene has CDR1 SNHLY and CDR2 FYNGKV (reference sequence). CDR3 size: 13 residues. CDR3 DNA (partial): TGTGCCAGCAGCTTAGACACAAACTCCGACTACACC. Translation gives CASSLDTNSDYT. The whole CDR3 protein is CASSLDTNSDYTF.

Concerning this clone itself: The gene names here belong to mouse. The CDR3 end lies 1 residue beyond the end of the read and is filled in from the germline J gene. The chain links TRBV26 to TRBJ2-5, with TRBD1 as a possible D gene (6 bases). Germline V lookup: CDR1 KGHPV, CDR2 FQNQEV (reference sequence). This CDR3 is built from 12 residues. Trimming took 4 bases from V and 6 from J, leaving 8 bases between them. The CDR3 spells CASSPTGDTQYF. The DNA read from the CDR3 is TGTGCCAGCAGTCCAACAGGGGACACCCAGTAC.

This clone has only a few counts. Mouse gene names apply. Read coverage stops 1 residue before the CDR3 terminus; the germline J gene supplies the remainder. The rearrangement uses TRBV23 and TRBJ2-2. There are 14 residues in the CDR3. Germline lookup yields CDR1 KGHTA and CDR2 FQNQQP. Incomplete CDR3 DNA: TGCTCCAGCAGTCAATCGGGGAACACCGGGCAGCTCTAC. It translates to CSSSQSGNTGQLY. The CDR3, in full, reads CSSSQSGNTGQLYF.

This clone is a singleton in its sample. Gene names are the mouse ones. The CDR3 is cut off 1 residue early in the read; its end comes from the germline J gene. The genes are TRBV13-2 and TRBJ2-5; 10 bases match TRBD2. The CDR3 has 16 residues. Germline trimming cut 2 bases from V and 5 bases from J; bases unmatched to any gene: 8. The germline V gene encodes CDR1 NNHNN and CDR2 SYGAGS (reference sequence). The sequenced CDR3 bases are TGTGCCAGCGGTGACCCTGGGGGGGCGCGGGGAGACACCCAGTAC. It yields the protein CASGDPGGARGDTQY. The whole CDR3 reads CASGDPGGARGDTQYF.

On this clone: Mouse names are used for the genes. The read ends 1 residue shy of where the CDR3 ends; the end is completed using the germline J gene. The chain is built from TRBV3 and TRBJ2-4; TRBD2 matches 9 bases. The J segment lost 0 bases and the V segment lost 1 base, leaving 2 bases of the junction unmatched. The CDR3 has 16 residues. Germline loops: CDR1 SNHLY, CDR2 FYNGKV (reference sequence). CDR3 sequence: CASSLVWGGSQNTLYF. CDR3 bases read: TGTGCCAGCAGCTTAGTCTGGGGGGGTAGTCAAAACACCTTGTAC. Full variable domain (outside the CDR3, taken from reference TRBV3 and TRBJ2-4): GPKVLQIPSHQIIDMGQMVTLNCDPVSNHLYFYWYKQILGQQMEFLVNFYNGKVMEKSKLFKDQFSVERPDGSYFTLKIQPTALEDSAVYFCASSLVWGGSQNTLYFGAGTRLSVL.

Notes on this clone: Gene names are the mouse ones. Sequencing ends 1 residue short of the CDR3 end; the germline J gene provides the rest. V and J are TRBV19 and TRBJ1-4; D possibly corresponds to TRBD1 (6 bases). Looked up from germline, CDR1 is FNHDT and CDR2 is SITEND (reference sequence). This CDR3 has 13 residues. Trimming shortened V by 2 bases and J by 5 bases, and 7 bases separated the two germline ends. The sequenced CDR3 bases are TGTGCCAGCAGTATTCAGGGGAACGAAAGATTATTT. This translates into CASSIQGNERLF. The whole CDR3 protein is CASSIQGNERLFF.

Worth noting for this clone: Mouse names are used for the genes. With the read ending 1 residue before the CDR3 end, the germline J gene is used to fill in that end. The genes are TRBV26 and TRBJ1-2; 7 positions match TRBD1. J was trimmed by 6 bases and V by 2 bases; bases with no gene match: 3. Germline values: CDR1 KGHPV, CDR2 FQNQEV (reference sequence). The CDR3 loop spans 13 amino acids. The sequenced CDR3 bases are TGTGCCAGCAGTCTGACAGGGGAGGCCGACTACACC. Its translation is CASSLTGEADYT. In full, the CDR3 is CASSLTGEADYTF.

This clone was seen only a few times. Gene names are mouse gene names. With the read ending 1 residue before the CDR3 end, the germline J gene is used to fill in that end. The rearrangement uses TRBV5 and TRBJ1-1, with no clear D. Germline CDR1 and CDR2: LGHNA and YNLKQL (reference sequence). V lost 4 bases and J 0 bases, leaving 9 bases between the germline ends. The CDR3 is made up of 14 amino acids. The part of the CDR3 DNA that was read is TGTGCCAGCAGCCCCGACAATGCAAACACAGAAGTCTTC. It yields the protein CASSPDNANTEVF. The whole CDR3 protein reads CASSPDNANTEVFF.

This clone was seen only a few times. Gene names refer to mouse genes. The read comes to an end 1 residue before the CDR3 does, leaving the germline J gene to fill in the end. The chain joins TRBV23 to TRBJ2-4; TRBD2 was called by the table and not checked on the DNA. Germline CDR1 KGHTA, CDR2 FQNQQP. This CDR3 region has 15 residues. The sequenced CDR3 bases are TGCTCCAGCAGTCTCCGACTGCCTAGTCAAAACACCTTGTAC. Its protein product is CSSSLRLPSQNTLY. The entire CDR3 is CSSSLRLPSQNTLYF.

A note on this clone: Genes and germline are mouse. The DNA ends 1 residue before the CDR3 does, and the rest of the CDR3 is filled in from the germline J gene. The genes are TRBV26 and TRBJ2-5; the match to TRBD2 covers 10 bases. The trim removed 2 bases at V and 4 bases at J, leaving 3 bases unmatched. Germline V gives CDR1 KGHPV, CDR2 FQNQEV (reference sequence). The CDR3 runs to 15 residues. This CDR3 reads CASSLPGGAEDTQYF. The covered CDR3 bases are TGTGCCAGCAGTCTGCCTGGGGGGGCGGAAGACACCCAGTAC.

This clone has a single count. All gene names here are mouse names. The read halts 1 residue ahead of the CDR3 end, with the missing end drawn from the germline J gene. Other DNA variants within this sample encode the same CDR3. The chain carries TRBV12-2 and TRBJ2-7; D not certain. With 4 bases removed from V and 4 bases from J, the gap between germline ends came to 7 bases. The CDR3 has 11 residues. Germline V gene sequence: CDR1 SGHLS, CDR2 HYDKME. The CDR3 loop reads CASSLSYEQYF. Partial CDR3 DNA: TGTGCCAGCTCCCTCTCTTATGAACAGTAC.

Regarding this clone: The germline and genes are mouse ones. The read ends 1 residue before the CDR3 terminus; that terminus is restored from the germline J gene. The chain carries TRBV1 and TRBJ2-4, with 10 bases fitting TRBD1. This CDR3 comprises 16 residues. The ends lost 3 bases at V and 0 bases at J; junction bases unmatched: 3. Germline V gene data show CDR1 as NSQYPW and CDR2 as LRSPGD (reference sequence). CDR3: CTCSARDRGSQNTLYF. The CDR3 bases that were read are TGCACCTGCAGTGCCCGGGACAGGGGAAGTCAAAACACCTTGTAC.

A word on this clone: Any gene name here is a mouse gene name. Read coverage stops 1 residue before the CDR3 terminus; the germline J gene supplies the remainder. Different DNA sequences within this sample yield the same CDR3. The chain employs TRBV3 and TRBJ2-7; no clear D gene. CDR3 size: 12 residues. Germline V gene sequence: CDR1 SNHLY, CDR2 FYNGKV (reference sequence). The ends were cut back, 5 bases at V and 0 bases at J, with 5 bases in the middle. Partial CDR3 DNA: TGTGCCAGCAGCCCGAGCTCCTATGAACAGTAC. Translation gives CASSPSSYEQY. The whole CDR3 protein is CASSPSSYEQYF.

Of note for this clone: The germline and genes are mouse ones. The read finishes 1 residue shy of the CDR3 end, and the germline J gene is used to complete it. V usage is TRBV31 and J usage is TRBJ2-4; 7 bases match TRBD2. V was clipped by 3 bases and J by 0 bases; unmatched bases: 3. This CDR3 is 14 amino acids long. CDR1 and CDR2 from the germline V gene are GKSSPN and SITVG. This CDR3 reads CAWRDWHSQNTLYF. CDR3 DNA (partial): TGTGCCTGGAGGGACTGGCATAGTCAAAACACCTTGTAC.

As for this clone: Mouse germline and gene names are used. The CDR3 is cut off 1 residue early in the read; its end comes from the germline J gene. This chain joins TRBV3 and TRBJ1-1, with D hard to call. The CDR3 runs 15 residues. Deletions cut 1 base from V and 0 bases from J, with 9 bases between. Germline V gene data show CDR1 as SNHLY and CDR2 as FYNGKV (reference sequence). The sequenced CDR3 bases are TGTGCCAGCAGCTTAGTGGCAGTTGCAAACACAGAAGTCTTC. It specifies CASSLVAVANTEVF. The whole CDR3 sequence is CASSLVAVANTEVFF. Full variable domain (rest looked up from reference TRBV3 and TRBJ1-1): GPKVLQIPSHQIIDMGQMVTLNCDPVSNHLYFYWYKQILGQQMEFLVNFYNGKVMEKSKLFKDQFSVERPDGSYFTLKIQPTALEDSAVYFCASSLVAVANTEVFFGKGTRLTVV.

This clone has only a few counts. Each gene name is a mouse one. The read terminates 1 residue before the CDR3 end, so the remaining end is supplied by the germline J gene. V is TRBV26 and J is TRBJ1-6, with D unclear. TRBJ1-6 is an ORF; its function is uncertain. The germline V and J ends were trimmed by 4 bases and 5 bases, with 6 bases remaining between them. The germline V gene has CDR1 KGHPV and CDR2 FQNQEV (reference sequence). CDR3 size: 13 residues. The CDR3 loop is CASSRQNNSPLYF. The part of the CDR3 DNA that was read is TGTGCCAGCAGTCGCCAGAATAATTCGCCCCTCTAC.

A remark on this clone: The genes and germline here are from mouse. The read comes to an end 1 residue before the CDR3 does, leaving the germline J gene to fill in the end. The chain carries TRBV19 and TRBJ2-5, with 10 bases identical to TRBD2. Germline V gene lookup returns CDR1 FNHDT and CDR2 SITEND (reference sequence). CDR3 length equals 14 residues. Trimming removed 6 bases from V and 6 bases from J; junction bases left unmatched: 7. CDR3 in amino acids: CASKRLGGDDTQYF. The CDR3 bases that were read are TGTGCCAGCAAAAGACTGGGGGGTGATGACACCCAGTAC. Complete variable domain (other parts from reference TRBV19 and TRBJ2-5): GGIITQTPKFLIGQEGQKLTLKCQQNFNHDTMYWYRQDSGKGLRLIYYSITENDLQKGDLSEGYDASREKKSSFSLTVTSAQKNEMAVFLCASKRLGGDDTQYFGPGTRLLVL.

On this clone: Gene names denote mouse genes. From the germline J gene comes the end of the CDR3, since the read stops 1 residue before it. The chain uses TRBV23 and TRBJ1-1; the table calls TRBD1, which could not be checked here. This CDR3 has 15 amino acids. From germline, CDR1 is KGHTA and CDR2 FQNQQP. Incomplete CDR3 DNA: TGCTCCAGCAGTCGTACCGGGACAGGAAACACAGAAGTCTTC. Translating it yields CSSSRTGTGNTEVF. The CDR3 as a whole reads CSSSRTGTGNTEVFF. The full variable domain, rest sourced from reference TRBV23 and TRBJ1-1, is DAAVTQKPRYLIKMKGQEAEMKCIPEKGHTAVFWYQQKQSKELKFLIYFQNQQPLDQIDMVKERFSAVCPSSSLCSLGIRTCEAEDSALYLCSSSRTGTGNTEVFFGKGTRLTVV.

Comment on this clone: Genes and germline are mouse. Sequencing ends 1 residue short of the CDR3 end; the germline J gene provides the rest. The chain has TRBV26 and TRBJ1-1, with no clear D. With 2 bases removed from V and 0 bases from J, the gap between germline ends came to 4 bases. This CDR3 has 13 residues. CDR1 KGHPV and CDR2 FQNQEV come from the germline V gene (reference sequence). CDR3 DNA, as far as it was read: TGTGCCAGCAGTCTGCAGACAAACACAGAAGTCTTC. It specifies CASSLQTNTEVF. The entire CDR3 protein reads CASSLQTNTEVFF.

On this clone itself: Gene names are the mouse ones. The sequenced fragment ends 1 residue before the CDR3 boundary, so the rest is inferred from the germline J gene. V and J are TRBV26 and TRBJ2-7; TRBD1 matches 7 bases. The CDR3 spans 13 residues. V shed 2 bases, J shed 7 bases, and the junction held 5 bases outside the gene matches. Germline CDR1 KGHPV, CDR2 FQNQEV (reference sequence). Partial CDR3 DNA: TGTGCCAGCAGTCTGAACAGGGGCGGCGAACAGTAC. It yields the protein CASSLNRGGEQY. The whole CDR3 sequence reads CASSLNRGGEQYF. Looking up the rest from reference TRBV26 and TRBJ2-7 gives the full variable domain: NSKVIQTPRYLVKGQGQKAKMRCIPEKGHPVVFWYQQNKNNEFKFLINFQNQEVLQQIDMTEKRFSAECPSNSPCSLEIQSSEAGDSALYLCASSLNRGGEQYFGPGTRLTVL.

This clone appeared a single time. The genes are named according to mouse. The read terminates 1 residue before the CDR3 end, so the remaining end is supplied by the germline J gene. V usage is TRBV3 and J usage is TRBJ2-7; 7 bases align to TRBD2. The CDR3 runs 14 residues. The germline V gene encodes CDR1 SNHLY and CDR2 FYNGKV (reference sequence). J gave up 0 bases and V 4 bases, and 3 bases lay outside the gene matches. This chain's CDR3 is CASSWTGSSYEQYF. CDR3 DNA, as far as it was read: TGTGCCAGCAGCTGGACTGGAAGCTCCTATGAACAGTAC.